This T cell receptor (beta chain) derives from a study of blood T cell repertoires in COVID-19. Across the whole study: Sources were T cells, B-cell-depleted T cells, or PBMCs; the material itself was cDNA or gDNA.

The CDR3 spans 15 residues. In germline, CDR1 is SGDLS, CDR2 YYNGEE. J was trimmed by 1 base and V by 2 bases; bases with no gene match: 5. The repertoire was sequenced with immunoSEQ multiplex PCR; TCRdb's copy has only in-frame clones and lacks some. The sample consists of roughly 250,000 clones, 75% to 90% of them appearing once. Participants came from under 30 US areas, aged about 18 to 100 years. The study assigned cohorts using participant-reported clinical history. Each recovered donor of Cohort 3 presented with two negative PCRs, clearance, or symptom resolution. This chain joins TRBV9 and TRBJ1-1; 7 nucleotides agree with TRBD1. The TCR sequence derives from a woman aged 18-35 years who had recovered from COVID-19. Specimen: PBMCs or T cells enriched from blood (not recorded which). For the CDR3, the DNA is TGTGCCAGCAGCGTGGCCGGGACAGAGAACACTGAAGCTTTCTTT. Its translation is CASSVAGTENTEAFF.